Listed below are T cell receptor beta chains from one sample, sequenced in a study of T cells in Graves' hyperthyroidism and ophthalmopathy. Each CDR3 protein gets one entry after TCRdb re-called the multiplex PCR reads with MiXCR. The sample lists 360,000 or so distinct CDR3 sequences; over 12% were seen once. The sample taken for sequencing was blood. Receptors originate from a woman aged 55-70 years with Graves' ophthalmopathy. The CDR3 runs from the conserved cysteine through the conserved F or W. A D gene is named only where the DNA matches it firmly. A row's size may be missing; if present it is once, few, many or a size class.

size	V	D	J	CDR3	DNA
-	TRBV12-3/TRBV12-4	-	TRBJ2-3	CASSLRGAGTDTQYF	TGTGCCAGCAGTCTAAGGGGGGCGGGCACAGATACGCAGTATTTT
-	TRBV19	TRBD2	TRBJ2-7	CASSVSGRGSYEQYF	TGTGCCAGTAGCGTTAGCGGGAGAGGGTCCTACGAGCAGTACTTC
many	TRBV5-1	-	TRBJ2-5	CASSIGHDQETQYF	TGCGCCAGCAGCATAGGACACGACCAAGAGACCCAGTACTTC
-	TRBV12-3/TRBV12-4	-	TRBJ2-4	CASSVDRNIQYF	TGTGCCAGCAGTGTAGACAGAAACATTCAGTACTTC
many	TRBV7-6	TRBD2	TRBJ2-1	CASSPRGGFSGSVDEQFF	TGTGCCAGCAGCCCTAGGGGAGGATTTAGCGGGAGTGTCGATGAGCAGTTCTTC
-	TRBV20-1	-	TRBJ2-5	CSASPSSWPQETQYF	TGCAGTGCTAGTCCCTCCTCGTGGCCCCAAGAGACCCAGTACTTC
many	TRBV30	TRBD2	TRBJ2-1	CAWSGLAGETREQFF	TGTGCCTGGAGCGGTCTAGCGGGAGAGACGCGTGAGCAGTTCTTC
many	TRBV2	-	TRBJ2-3	CASSVGVGRLADTQYF	TGTGCCAGCAGTGTCGGTGTCGGGAGATTGGCAGATACGCAGTATTTT
-	TRBV24-1	-	TRBJ2-7	CATTWDRLNYEQYF	TGTGCCACCACATGGGATCGGCTGAACTACGAGCAGTACTTC
many	TRBV11-2	-	TRBJ2-2	CASSLAGRATGELFF	TGTGCCAGCAGCTTAGCCGGCAGGGCCACCGGGGAGCTGTTTTTT
many	TRBV7-9	-	TRBJ1-1	CASSQPGMGTEAFF	TGTGCCAGCAGTCAACCGGGTATGGGGACTGAAGCTTTCTTT
-	TRBV11-2	TRBD2	TRBJ2-7	CASTLAGAPGEQYF	TGTGCCAGCACCCTGGCGGGAGCCCCCGGAGAGCAGTACTTC
-	TRBV4-1	TRBD1	TRBJ2-7	CASSQEGRGINGQYF	TGCGCCAGCAGCCAAGAGGGCAGGGGGATCAACGGGCAGTACTTC
many	TRBV28	-	TRBJ2-7	CASSLAVGYEQYF	TGTGCCAGCAGTTTAGCGGTCGGCTACGAGCAGTACTTC
many	TRBV20-1	-	TRBJ2-2	CSARGPATRGTGELFF	TGCAGTGCTAGAGGGCCAGCGACTAGAGGCACCGGGGAGCTGTTTTTT
-	TRBV20-1	-	TRBJ1-4	CSARDREGATNEKLFF	TGCAGTGCTAGAGACAGGGAGGGAGCAACTAATGAAAAACTGTTTTTT
many	TRBV20-1	TRBD2	TRBJ2-1	CSARGPGTRGNEQFF	TGCAGTGCTAGGGGTCCCGGGACTAGGGGCAATGAGCAGTTCTTC
few	TRBV6-1	-	TRBJ1-3	CASSESQGENTIYF	TGTGCCAGCAGTGAAAGTCAGGGAGAAAACACCATATATTTT
few	TRBV7-2	-	TRBJ2-3	CASSLPRPDTQYF	TGTGCCAGCAGCTTACCCCGACCGGATACGCAGTATTTT
few	TRBV9	TRBD2	TRBJ2-1	CASSAIGGLNNEQFF	TGTGCCAGCAGCGCCATTGGGGGACTAAACAATGAGCAGTTCTTC
many	TRBV12-3/TRBV12-4	-	TRBJ2-5	CATLDGETQYF	TGTGCCACCCTGGATGGGGAGACCCAGTACTTC
-	TRBV7-2	-	TRBJ2-7	CASSPHPGTGSYEQYF	TGTGCCAGCAGCCCACATCCCGGGACTGGTTCCTACGAGCAGTACTTC
many	TRBV3-1	-	TRBJ2-5	CASSQQQGIQETQYF	TGTGCCAGCAGCCAACAACAGGGAATTCAAGAGACCCAGTACTTC
-	TRBV27	-	TRBJ1-6	CASSSRLGGNSPLHF	TGTGCCAGCAGCTCCAGGTTAGGAGGAAATTCACCCCTCCACTTT